Each of the 9 T cell receptor beta chains below was sequenced from the same sample in a study of chemoradiotherapy in HPV16-positive cancers. The assay was immunoSEQ multiplex PCR, and TCRdb's table has in-frame clones only and misses some. Here the sample spans 30,000 or so clones, over 65% being singletons. Sequencing was performed on blood, taken from a patient who underwent chemoradiotherapy. Receptor source: a human donor with HPV-associated anogenital cancer.

This chain uses TRBV19 with TRBJ2-3, with 13 nucleotides matching TRBD2. The length of the CDR3 is 17 residues. V dropped 6 bases and J dropped 2; count of bases not matched to a gene: 8. Per the germline V gene, CDR1 is LNHDA and CDR2 is SQIVND (reference sequence). CDR3 sequence: CASSHGTSGAHTDTQYF. In nucleotides, the CDR3 is TGTGCCAGTAGCCACGGGACTAGCGGGGCCCACACAGATACGCAGTATTTT.

This rearrangement joins TRBV5-3 to TRBJ2-7, with 7 bases identical to TRBD1. TRBV5-3 counts as an open reading frame of uncertain function. V lost 10 bases and J lost 1; bases outside the gene matches: 8. CDR3 size: 13 residues. The CDR3 spells CAPPGTESYEQYV. The CDR3 nucleotides are TGTGCCCCCCCAGGGACAGAATCCTACGAGCAGTACGTC.

The chain is built from TRBV7-8 and TRBJ1-1, with a weak D call TRBD1 (5 bases). Trimming stripped 4 bases from V and 3 bases from J, with 9 bases between. This CDR3 comprises 13 residues. The germline V gene encodes CDR1 SGHVS and CDR2 FQNEAQ. The CDR3: CASSSGHDTEAFF. As DNA, the CDR3 is TGTGCCAGCAGCTCAGGACACGACACTGAAGCTTTCTTT.

This sequence joins TRBV7-2 and TRBJ2-1; TRBD2 matches 7 bases. Losses at the gene ends were 4 bases for V and 0 bases for J; bases not matched to a gene: 3. The CDR3 runs to 15 residues. Germline V gene sequence: CDR1 SGHTA, CDR2 FQGNSA. The CDR3 DNA reads as TGTGCCAGCAGCTCCGGGGGGACCTCCTACAATGAGCAGTTCTTC. It codes for CASSSGGTSYNEQFF.

The gene calls are TRBV12-5 and TRBJ2-1, with 9 nucleotides matching TRBD2. The J segment lost 9 bases and the V segment lost 0 bases, leaving 15 bases of the junction unmatched. The germline CDR1 and CDR2 sequences are LGHNT and FRNRAP. The CDR3 is made up of 18 amino acids. CDR3 in DNA: TGTGCTAGTGGTTTGGTACTGTCTAGCGGGGTAGGGGGACCTGAGCAGTTCTTC. It yields the protein CASGLVLSSGVGGPEQFF.

This chain uses TRBV7-9 with TRBJ2-5, with D unresolved. The end of the DNA is better explained by TRBJ2-7, so the J call may be wrong. Germline CDR1 and CDR2: SEHNR and FQNEAQ (reference sequence). The CDR3 extends over 12 amino acids. DNA for the CDR3: TGTGCCAGCAGCTCCGACGGTCACGAGCAGTACTTC. It translates to CASSSDGHEQYF.

J is TRBJ2-2 and V is TRBV7-6, with 10 bases that match TRBD2. The junction had 9 bases not matched to a gene; V was cut back by 8 bases and J by 0 bases. CDR3 size: 17 residues. The germline V gene encodes CDR1 SGHVS and CDR2 FNYEAQ. Here the CDR3 reads CASSRLAGVSNTGELFF. The CDR3 DNA is TGTGCCAGCTCACGGCTAGCGGGGGTCTCGAACACCGGGGAGCTGTTTTTT.

The gene calls are TRBV6-5 and TRBJ2-2, with 8 bases fitting TRBD1. Germline-derived CDR1 and CDR2 are MNHEY and SVGAGI. The CDR3 is made up of 13 amino acids. With 11 bases clipped from V and 7 bases from J, the junction kept 9 bases outside the gene matches. Written as DNA, the CDR3 is TGTGCCTCCAGGACAGGGTTGATCGGGGAGCTGTTTTTT. Amino acid sequence: CASRTGLIGELFF.

The J gene is TRBJ1-1, the V gene TRBV2; the match to TRBD1 covers 12 bases. The J segment lost 4 bases and the V segment lost 8 bases, leaving 14 bases of the junction unmatched. Germline-derived CDR1 and CDR2 are SNHLY and FYNNEI. This CDR3 is 17 amino acids long. CDR3 coding DNA: TGTGCCAGCCTAGACTCCGGGACAGGGGGCTTAAGCACTGAAGCTTTCTTT. Protein: CASLDSGTGGLSTEAFF. Combining the CDR3 with reference TRBV2 and TRBJ1-1 gives the whole variable domain EPEVTQTPSHQVTQMGQEVILRCVPISNHLYFYWYRQILGQKVEFLVSFYNNEISEKSEIFDDQFSVERPDGSNFTLKIRSTKLEDSAMYFCASLDSGTGGLSTEAFFGQGTRLTVV.